A single sample gave rise to the 12 T cell receptor beta chains below, sequenced in a study of T cells in Graves' hyperthyroidism and ophthalmopathy. TCR beta CDR3 sequences were amplified from RNA transcripts. An initial round of RT-PCR targeting the TCR CDR3 relied on the HTBI primer set. TCRdb fed the multiplex PCR reads into MiXCR, producing one record per CDR3 protein. Of more than 550,000 distinct CDR3 sequences listed, around 19% were seen once; the top ten hold around 15%. What was sequenced was blood. The receptors were sampled from a woman aged 45-59 years with Graves' hyperthyroidism that later progressed to Graves' ophthalmopathy.

This clonotype was counted at least ten times. This chain connects TRBV27 to TRBJ2-7; D remains ambiguous. The CDR3 length is 14 residues. Trimming removed 4 bases from V and 2 bases from J, with 12 bases in between. Germline V gives CDR1 MNHEY, CDR2 SMNVEV (reference sequence). The CDR3 here is CASSSDPGPYEQYF. In nucleotides, the CDR3 is TGTGCCAGCAGTTCAGACCCCGGACCCTACGAGCAGTACTTC.

This clonotype was observed at least ten times. CDR3 bases: TGCAGTGCTGATCCCGGGACAGGGGTGGACACTGAAGCTTTCTTT. The encoded protein is CSADPGTGVDTEAFF. The rearrangement joins TRBV20-1 to TRBJ1-1, with 10 bases identical to TRBD1. CDR1 and CDR2 (germline): DFQATT, SNEGSKA (reference sequence). The CDR3 has 15 residues. With V trimmed by 5 bases and J by 3 bases, 9 bases remained unmatched.

In this sample, this clonotype turned up many times. V and J are TRBV11-2 and TRBJ1-3; TRBD1 agrees at 7 bases. Germline V gives CDR1 SGHAT, CDR2 FQNNGV. The ends lost 3 bases at V and 2 bases at J; junction bases unmatched: 1. The CDR3 totals 14 residues. CDR3 sequence reads: CASSFGTAGNTIYF. The CDR3 nucleotides are TGTGCCAGCAGCTTTGGGACAGCTGGAAACACCATATATTTT. The complete variable domain, with remaining parts taken from reference TRBV11-2 and TRBJ1-3, reads EAGVAQSPRYKIIEKRQSVAFWCNPISGHATLYWYQQILGQGPKLLIQFQNNGVVDDSQLPKDRFSAERLKGVDSTLKIQPAKLEDSAVYLCASSFGTAGNTIYFGEGSWLTVV.

The chain employs TRBV12-3 or TRBV12-4 and TRBJ1-5, with D hard to call. There are 16 residues in the CDR3. With 5 bases removed from V and 1 base from J, the gap between germline ends came to 15 bases. CDR3 residues: CASSPRQGMSNQPQHF. The CDR3 DNA is TGTGCCAGCAGTCCACGACAAGGGATGAGCAATCAGCCCCAGCATTTT.

This clonotype was seen ten or more times. The J gene is TRBJ1-1, the V gene TRBV7-2; TRBD1 aligns across 9 bases. CDR1 is SGHTA and CDR2 is FQGNSA in the germline V gene. V was pared by 5 bases and J by 2 bases, with 6 bases of the junction left unmatched. The CDR3 extends over 15 amino acids. Here the CDR3 DNA reads TGTGCCAGCAGCCCATACAGGGGGCAAAACACTGAAGCTTTCTTT. Translated: CASSPYRGQNTEAFF.

The V call is TRBV27, the J call TRBJ1-1; D unclear. This CDR3 contains 18 residues. Germline-derived CDR1 and CDR2 are MNHEY and SMNVEV (reference sequence). Trimming removed 2 bases at V and 0 bases at J, with 19 bases between. In DNA, the CDR3 is TGTGCCAGCAGTTTAGGTGTGTCTTCCCCCCTGATGAACACTGAAGCTTTCTTT. This codes for CASSLGVSSPLMNTEAFF.

The chain is built from TRBV7-9 and TRBJ2-7; TRBD2 aligns across 7 bases. Per germline, CDR1 SEHNR and CDR2 FQNEAQ (reference sequence). After removal of 1 base from V and 1 base from J, the junction contained 7 bases not matched to a gene. The length of the CDR3 is 16 residues. CDR3 coding DNA: TGTGCCAGCAGCTTAGAGGAAGCGGGATTGTCCTACGAGCAGTACTTC. Protein: CASSLEEAGLSYEQYF.

In this sample, this clonotype turned up a few times. The chain joins TRBV5-1 to TRBJ1-3, with 7 positions matching TRBD1. Germline V gene data show CDR1 as SGHRS and CDR2 as YFSETQ. CDR3 length equals 15 residues. Trimming cost V 1 base and J 4 bases; bases outside gene matches: 5. CDR3 protein: CASSLLQGQGNTIYF. In nucleotides, the CDR3 is TGCGCCAGCAGCTTGCTACAGGGGCAGGGAAACACCATATATTTT.

The chain couples TRBV20-1 to TRBJ2-2, with D maybe TRBD1 (6 bases). Trimming cost V 6 bases and J 3 bases, with 20 bases left between them. The CDR3 has 16 amino acids. In germline, CDR1 is DFQATT, CDR2 SNEGSKA (reference sequence). For the CDR3, the DNA is TGCAGTGCATCAACGACCAGGGGACCCTACACCGGGGAGCTGTTTTTT. This gives the protein CSASTTRGPYTGELFF.

The V call is TRBV6-2 or TRBV6-3, the J call TRBJ2-1; TRBD2 is a possible D gene (6 bases). CDR1 and CDR2 (germline): MNHEY, SVGEGT. CDR3 length: 16 amino acids. V gave up 7 bases and J gave up 6 bases, with 22 bases separating them. The CDR3 region has the DNA TGTGCCAGCACCAAGGAGGGACGCTCTTCGGGCAATGAGCAGTTCTTC. Protein product: CASTKEGRSSGNEQFF.

A few counts support this clonotype. The genes are TRBV6-5 and TRBJ2-2; D uncertain. The length of the CDR3 is 13 residues. The V gene lost 2 bases and the J gene lost 6 bases, with 7 bases spanning the gap. Germline CDR1 and CDR2: MNHEY and SVGAGI. The CDR3 coding sequence is TGTGCCAGCAGTTACCCGGGTCCCGGGGAGCTGTTTTTT. Residues: CASSYPGPGELFF.

This clonotype appeared a few times. V and J are TRBV2 and TRBJ1-2, with D maybe TRBD1 (5 bases). Germline loops: CDR1 SNHLY, CDR2 FYNNEI. Trimming cost V 2 bases and J 2 bases, with 12 bases left between them. CDR3 length equals 15 residues. The CDR3: CASSEPDSSNYGYTF. DNA of the CDR3: TGTGCCAGCAGTGAACCCGACAGTTCCAACTATGGCTACACCTTC.